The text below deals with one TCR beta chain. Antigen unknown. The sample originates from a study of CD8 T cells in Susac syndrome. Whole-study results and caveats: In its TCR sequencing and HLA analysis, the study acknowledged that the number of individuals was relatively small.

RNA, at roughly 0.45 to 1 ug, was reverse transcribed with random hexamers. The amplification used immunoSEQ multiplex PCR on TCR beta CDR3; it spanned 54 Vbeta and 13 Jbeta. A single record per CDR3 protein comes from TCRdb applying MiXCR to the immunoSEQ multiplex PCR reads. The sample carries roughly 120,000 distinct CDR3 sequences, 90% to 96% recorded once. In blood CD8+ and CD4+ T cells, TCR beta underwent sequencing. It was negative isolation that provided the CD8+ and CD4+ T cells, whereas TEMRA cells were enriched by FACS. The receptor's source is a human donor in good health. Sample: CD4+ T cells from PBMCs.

The CDR3 sequence is CASSFDGRYNEQFF. The CDR3 DNA reads as TGTGCCAGCAGCTTCGACGGGCGGTACAATGAGCAGTTCTTC. This chain uses TRBV7-2 with TRBJ2-1; no clear D. The CDR3 contains 14 residues. The V end lost 3 bases, the J end lost 4 bases, and 10 bases lay between the germline ends. Germline CDR1 SGHTA, CDR2 FQGNSA.